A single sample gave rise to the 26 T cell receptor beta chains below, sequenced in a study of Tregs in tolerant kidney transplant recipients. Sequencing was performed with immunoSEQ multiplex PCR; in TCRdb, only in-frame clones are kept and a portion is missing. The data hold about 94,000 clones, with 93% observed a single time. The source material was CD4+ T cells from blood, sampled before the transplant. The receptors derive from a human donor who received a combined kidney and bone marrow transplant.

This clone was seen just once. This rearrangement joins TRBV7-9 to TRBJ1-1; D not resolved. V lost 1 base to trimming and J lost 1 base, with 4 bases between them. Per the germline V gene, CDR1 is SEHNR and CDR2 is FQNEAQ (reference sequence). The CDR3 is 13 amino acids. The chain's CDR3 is CASSLVGNTEAFF. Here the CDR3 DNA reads TGTGCCAGCAGCTTAGTCGGGAACACTGAAGCTTTCTTT.

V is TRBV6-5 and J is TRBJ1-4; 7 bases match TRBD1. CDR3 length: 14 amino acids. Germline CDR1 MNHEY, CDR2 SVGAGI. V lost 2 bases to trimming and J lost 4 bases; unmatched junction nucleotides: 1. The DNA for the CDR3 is TGTGCCAGCAGTTACGGACAGGTTAATGAAAAACTGTTTTTT. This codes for CASSYGQVNEKLFF.

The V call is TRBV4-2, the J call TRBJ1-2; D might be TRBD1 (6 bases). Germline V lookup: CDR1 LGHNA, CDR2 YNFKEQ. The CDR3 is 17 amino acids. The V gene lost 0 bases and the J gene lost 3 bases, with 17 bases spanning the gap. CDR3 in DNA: TGTGCCAGCAGCCAAGACGGTGTAGGTGACAGGTACTATGGCTACACCTTC. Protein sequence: CASSQDGVGDRYYGYTF.

In DNA form, the CDR3 reads TGTGCCAGTAGCCGACAGACTGGAAACACCATATATTTT. Its translation: CASSRQTGNTIYF. V usage is TRBV19 and J usage is TRBJ1-3; a weak D match, TRBD1 (5 bases). The CDR3 runs 13 residues. V was shortened by 6 bases and J by 2 bases, with 8 bases between the two germline ends. Germline CDR1 and CDR2: LNHDA and SQIVND (reference sequence).

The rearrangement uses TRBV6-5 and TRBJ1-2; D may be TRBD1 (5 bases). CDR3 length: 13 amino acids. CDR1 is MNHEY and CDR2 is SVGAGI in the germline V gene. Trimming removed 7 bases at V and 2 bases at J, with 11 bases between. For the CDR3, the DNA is TGTGCCAGCACCAGACAGCTGAACTATGGCTACACCTTC. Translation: CASTRQLNYGYTF.

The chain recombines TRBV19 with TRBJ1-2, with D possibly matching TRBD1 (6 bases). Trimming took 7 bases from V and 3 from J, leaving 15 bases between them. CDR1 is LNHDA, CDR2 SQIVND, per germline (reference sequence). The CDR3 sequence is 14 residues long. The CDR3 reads CASIPDSQHYGYTF. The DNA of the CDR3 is TGTGCCAGTATCCCGGACAGTCAGCACTATGGCTACACCTTC.

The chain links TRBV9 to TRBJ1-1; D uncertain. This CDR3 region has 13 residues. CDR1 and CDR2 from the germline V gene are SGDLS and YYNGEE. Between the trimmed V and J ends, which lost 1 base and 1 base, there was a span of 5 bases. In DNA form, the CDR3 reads TGTGCCAGCAGCGTATCTACGAACACTGAAGCTTTCTTT. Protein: CASSVSTNTEAFF. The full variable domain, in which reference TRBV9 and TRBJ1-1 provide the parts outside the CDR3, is DSGVTQTPKHLITATGQRVTLRCSPRSGDLSVYWYQQSLDQGLQFLIQYYNGEERAKGNILERFSAQQFPDLHSELNLSSLELGDSALYFCASSVSTNTEAFFGQGTRLTVV.

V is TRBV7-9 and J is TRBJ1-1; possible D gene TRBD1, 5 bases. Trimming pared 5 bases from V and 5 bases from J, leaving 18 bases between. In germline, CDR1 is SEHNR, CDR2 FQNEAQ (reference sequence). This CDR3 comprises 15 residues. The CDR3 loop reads CASSGGKDGGTEAFF. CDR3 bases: TGTGCCAGCAGCGGGGGGAAGGACGGGGGGACTGAAGCTTTCTTT.

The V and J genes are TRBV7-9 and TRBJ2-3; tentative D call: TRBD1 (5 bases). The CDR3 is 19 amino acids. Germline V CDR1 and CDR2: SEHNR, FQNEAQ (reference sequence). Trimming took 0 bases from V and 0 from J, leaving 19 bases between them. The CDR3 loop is CASSLARVLKFGSTDTQYF. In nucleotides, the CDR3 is TGTGCCAGCAGCTTAGCCAGGGTATTGAAATTTGGAAGCACAGATACGCAGTATTTT.

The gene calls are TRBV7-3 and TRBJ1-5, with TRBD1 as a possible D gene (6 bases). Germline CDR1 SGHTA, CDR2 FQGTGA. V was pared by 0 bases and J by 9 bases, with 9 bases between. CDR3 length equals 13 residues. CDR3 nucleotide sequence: TGTGCCAGCAGCTTAACGGCGACAGGGCCCCAGCATTTT. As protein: CASSLTATGPQHF.

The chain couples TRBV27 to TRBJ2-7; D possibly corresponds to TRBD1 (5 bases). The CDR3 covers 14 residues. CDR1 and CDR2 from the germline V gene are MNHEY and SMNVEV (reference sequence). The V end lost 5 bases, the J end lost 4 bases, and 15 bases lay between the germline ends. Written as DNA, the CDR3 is TGTGCCAGCAGTACCACTCTAGGGGCTTACGAGCAGTACTTC. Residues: CASSTTLGAYEQYF.

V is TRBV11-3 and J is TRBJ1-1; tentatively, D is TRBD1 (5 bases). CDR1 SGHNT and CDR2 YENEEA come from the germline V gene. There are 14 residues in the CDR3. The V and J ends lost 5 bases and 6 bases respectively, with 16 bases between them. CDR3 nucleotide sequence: TGTGCCAGCAGCCTTGCGGCAGGGTTTTCTGAAGCTTTCTTT. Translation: CASSLAAGFSEAFF.

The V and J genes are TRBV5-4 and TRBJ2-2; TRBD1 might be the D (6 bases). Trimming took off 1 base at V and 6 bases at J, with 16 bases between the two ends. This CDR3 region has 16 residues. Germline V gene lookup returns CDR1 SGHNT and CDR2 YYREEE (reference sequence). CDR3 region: CASSLRRGEGPGELFF. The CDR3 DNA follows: TGTGCCAGCAGCTTGCGCAGGGGAGAGGGACCCGGGGAGCTGTTTTTT.

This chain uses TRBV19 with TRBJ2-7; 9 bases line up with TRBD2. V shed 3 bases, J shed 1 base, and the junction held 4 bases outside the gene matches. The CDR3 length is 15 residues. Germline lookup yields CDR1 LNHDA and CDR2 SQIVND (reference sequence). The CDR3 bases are TGTGCCAGTAGTATTATGACTAGCGGATCCTACGAGCAGTACTTC. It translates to CASSIMTSGSYEQYF.

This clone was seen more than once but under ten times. CDR3 sequence: CASSSKSGGAEKLFF. The CDR3 DNA reads TGTGCCAGCAGTTCAAAGTCTGGGGGCGCCGAAAAACTGTTTTTT. This chain joins TRBV28 and TRBJ1-4; tentative D call: TRBD1 (6 bases). The germline V gene encodes CDR1 MDHEN and CDR2 SYDVKM. This CDR3 has 15 residues. The ends were cut back, 4 bases at V and 8 bases at J, with 17 bases in the middle.

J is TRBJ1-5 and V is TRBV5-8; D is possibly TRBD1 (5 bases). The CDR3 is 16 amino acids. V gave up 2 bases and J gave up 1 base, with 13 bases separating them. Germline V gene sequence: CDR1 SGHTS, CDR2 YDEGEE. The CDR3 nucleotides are TGTGCCAGCAGCTTTGGTGGGGCGCGGAGCAATCAGCCCCAGCATTTT. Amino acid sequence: CASSFGGARSNQPQHF.

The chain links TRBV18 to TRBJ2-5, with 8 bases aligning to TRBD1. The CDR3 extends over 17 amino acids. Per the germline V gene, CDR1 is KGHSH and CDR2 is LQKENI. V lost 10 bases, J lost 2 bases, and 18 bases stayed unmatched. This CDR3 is CATTFAQGAFPQETQYF. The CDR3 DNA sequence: TGTGCCACCACTTTTGCTCAGGGGGCCTTTCCACAAGAGACCCAGTACTTC.

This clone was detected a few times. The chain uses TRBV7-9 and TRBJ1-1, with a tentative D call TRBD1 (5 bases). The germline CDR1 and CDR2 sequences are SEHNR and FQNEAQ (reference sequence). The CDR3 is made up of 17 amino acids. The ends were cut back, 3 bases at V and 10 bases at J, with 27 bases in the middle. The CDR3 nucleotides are TGTGCCAGCAGCTTGAGACCTGGAGGGGCAGTAGGGGTCGGAGCTTTCTTT. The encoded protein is CASSLRPGGAVGVGAFF.

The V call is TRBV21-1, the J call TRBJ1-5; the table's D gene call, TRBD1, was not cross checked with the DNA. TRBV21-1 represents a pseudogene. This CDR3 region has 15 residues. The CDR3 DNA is TGTGCCAGCAGCAAAGACCCGGACAGTTCGTCGCCCCAGCATTTT. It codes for CASSKDPDSSSPQHF.

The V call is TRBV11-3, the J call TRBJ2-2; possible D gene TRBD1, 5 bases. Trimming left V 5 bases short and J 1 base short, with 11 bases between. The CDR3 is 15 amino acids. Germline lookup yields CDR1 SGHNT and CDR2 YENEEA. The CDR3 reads CASSQRQGNTGELFF. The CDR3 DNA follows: TGTGCCAGCAGCCAGAGGCAGGGGAACACCGGGGAGCTGTTTTTT. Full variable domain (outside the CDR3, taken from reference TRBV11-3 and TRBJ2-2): EAGVVQSPRYKIIEKKQPVAFWCNPISGHNTLYWYLQNLGQGPELLIRYENEEAVDDSQLPKDRFSAERLKGVDSTLKIQPAELGDSAVYLCASSQRQGNTGELFFGEGSRLTVL.

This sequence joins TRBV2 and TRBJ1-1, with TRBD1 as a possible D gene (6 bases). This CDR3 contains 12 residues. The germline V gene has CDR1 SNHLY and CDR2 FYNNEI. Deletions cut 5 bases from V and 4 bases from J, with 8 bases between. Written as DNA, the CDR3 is TGTGCCAGCAGTTGGGACACCACTGAAGCTTTCTTT. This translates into CASSWDTTEAFF.

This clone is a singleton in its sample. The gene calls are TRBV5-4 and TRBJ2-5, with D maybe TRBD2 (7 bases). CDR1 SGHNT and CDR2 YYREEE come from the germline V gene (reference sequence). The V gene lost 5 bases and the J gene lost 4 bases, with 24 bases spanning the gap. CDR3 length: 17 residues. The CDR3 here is CASSHYIGGAWGETQYF. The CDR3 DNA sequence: TGTGCCAGCAGTCACTACATAGGGGGGGCATGGGGAGAGACCCAGTACTTC.

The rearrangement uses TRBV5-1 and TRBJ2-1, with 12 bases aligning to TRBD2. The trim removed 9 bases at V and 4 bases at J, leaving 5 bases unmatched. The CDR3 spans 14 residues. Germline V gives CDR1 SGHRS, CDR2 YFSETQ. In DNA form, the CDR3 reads TGCGCCACCAGACTAGCGGGAGAGTACAATGAGCAGTTCTTC. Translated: CATRLAGEYNEQFF.

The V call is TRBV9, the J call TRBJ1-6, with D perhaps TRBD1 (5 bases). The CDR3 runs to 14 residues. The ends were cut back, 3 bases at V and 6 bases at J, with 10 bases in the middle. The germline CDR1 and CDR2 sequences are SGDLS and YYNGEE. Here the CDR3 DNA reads TGTGCCAGCAGCGCGGGACTTAGTAATTCACCCCTCCACTTT. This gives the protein CASSAGLSNSPLHF.

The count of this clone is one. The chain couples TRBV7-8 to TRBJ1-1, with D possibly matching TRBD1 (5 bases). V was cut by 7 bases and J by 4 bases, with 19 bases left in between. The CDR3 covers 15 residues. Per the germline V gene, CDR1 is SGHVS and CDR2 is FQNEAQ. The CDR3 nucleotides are TGTGCCAGCAACGTACATACGGGACTTCTCACTGAAGCTTTCTTT. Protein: CASNVHTGLLTEAFF. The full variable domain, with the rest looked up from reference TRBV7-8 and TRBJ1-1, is GAGVSQSPRYKVAKRGQDVALRCDPISGHVSLFWYQQALGQGPEFLTYFQNEAQLDKSGLPSDRFFAERPEGSVSTLKIQRTQQEDSAVYLCASNVHTGLLTEAFFGQGTRLTVV.

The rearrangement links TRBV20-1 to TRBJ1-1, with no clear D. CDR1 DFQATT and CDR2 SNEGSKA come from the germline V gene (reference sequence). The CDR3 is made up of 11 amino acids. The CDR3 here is CSLAENTEAFF. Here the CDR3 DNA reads TGCAGCCTCGCAGAGAACACTGAAGCTTTCTTT.